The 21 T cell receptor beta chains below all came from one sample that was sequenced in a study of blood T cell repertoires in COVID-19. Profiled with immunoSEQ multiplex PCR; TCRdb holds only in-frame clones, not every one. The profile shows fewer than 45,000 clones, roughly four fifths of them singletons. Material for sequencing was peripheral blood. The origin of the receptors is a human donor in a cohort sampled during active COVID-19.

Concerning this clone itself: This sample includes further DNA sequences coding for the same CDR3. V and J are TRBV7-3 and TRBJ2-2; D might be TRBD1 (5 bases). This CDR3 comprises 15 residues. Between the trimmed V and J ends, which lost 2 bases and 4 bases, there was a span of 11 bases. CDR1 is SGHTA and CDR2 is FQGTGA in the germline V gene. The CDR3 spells CASSLGQGGTGELFF. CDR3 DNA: TGTGCCAGCAGCTTAGGGCAGGGCGGCACCGGGGAGCTGTTTTTT.

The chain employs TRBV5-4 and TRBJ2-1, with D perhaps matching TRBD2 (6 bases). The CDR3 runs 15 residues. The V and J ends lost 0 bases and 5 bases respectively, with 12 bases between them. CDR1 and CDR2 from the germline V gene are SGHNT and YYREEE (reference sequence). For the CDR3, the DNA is TGTGCCAGCAGCTTGGGGGTAGCGGCGGACAATGAGCAGTTCTTC. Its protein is CASSLGVAADNEQFF.

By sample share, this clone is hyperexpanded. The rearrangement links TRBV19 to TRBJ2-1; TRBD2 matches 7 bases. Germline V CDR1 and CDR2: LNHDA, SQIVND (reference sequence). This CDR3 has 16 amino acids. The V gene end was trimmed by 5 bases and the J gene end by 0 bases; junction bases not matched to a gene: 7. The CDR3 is CASSLAGTTSYNEQFF. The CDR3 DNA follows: TGTGCCAGTAGTTTGGCCGGGACTACCTCCTACAATGAGCAGTTCTTC.

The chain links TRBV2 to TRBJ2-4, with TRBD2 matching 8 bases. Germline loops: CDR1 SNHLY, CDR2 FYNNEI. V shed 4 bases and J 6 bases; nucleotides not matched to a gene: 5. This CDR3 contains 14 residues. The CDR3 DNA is TGTGCCAGCAGTGGGCGGCGGGAGGCAAACATTCAGTACTTC. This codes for CASSGRREANIQYF.

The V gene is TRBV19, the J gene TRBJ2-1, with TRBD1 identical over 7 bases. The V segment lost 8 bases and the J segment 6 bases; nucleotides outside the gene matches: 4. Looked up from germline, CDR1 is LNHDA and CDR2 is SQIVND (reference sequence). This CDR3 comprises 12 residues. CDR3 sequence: CASGSGGNEQFF. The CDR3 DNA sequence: TGTGCCAGTGGGTCAGGGGGCAATGAGCAGTTCTTC.

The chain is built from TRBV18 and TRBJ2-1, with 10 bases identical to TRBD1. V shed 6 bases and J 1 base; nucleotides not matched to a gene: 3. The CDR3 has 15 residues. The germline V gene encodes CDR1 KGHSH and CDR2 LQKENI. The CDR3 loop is CASSEGQGSYNEQFF. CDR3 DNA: TGTGCCAGCTCGGAGGGACAGGGGTCCTACAATGAGCAGTTCTTC.

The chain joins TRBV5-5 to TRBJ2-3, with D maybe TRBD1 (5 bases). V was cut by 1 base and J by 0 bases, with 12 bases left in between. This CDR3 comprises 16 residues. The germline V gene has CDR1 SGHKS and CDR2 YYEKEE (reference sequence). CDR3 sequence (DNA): TGTGCCAGCAGCTTGTGGACAACCCCTAGCACAGATACGCAGTATTTT. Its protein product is CASSLWTTPSTDTQYF.

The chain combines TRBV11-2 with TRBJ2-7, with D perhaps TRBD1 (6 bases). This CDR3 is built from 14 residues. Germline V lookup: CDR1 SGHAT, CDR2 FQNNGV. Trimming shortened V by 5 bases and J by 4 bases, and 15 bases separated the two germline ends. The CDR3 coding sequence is TGTGCCAGCAGCCCGAGGGACACCCGTTACGAGCAGTACTTC. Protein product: CASSPRDTRYEQYF.

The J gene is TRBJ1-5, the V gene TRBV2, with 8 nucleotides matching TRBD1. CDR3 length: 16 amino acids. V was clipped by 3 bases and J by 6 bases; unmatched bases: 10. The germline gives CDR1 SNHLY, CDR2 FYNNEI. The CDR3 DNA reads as TGTGCCAGCAGTGAGGGGGGGCAGGGGGCTGGTCAGCCCCAGCATTTT. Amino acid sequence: CASSEGGQGAGQPQHF.

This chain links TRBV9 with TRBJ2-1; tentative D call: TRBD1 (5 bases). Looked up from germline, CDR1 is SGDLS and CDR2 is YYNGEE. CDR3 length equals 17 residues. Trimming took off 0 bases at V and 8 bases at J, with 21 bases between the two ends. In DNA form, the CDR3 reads TGTGCCAGCAGCGTAGTCGGTCCCAAGGGGTCTCGCGATGAGCAGTTCTTC. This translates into CASSVVGPKGSRDEQFF.

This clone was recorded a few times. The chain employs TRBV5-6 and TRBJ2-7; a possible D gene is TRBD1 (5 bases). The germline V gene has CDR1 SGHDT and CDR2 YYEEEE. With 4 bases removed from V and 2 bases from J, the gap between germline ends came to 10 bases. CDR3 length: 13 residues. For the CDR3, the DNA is TGTGCCAGCAGCCGACAGTTTCCCTACGAGCAGTACTTC. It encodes CASSRQFPYEQYF.

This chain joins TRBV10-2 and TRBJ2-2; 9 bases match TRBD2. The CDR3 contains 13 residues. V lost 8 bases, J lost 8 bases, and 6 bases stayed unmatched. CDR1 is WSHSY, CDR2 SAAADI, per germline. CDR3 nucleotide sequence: TGCGCCAGCGACAGCGGGAGGAATGGGGAGCTGTTTTTT. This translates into CASDSGRNGELFF.

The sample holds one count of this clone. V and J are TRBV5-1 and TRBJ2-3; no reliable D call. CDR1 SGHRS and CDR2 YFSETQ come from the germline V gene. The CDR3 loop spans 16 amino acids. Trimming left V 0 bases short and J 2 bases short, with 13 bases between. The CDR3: CASSLGFAGFTDTQYF. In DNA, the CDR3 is TGCGCCAGCAGCTTGGGATTCGCCGGGTTCACAGATACGCAGTATTTT.

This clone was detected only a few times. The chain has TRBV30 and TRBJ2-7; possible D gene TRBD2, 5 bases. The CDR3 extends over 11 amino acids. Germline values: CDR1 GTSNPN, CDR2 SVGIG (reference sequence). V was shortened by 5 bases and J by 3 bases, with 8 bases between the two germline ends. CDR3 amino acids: CAWGEGYEQYF. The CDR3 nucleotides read TGTGCCTGGGGTGAGGGCTACGAGCAGTACTTC. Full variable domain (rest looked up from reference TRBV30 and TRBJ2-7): SQTIHQWPATLVQPVGSPLSLECTVEGTSNPNLYWYRQAAGRGLQLLFYSVGIGQISSEVPQNLSASRPQDRQFILSSKKLLLSDSGFYLCAWGEGYEQYFGPGTRLTVT.

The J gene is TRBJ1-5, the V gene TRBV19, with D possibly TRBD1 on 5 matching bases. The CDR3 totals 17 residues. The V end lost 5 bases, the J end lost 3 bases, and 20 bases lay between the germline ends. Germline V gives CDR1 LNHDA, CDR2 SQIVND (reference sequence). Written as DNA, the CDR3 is TGTGCCAGTAGTGGGAAGCGGGACTCCTCCTTCAATCAGCCCCAGCATTTT. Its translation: CASSGKRDSSFNQPQHF. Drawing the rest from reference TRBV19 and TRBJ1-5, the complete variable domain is DGGITQSPKYLFRKEGQNVTLSCEQNLNHDAMYWYRQDPGQGLRLIYYSQIVNDFQKGDIAEGYSVSREKKESFPLTVTSAQKNPTAFYLCASSGKRDSSFNQPQHFGDGTRLSIL.

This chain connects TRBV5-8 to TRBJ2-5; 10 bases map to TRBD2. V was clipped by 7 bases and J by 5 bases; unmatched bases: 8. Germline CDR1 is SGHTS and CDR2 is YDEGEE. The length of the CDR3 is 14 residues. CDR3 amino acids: CASGASGRLETQYF. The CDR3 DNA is TGTGCCAGCGGGGCTAGCGGGAGACTGGAGACCCAGTACTTC.

CDR3 nucleotide sequence: TGTGCCAGCAGCCCTCCCTGGGAGGGTCACACTGAAGCTTTCTTT. The encoded protein is CASSPPWEGHTEAFF. This chain connects TRBV13 to TRBJ1-1, with no clear D. CDR3 length: 15 residues. Trimming pared 5 bases from V and 3 bases from J, leaving 16 bases between. The V gene's germline CDR1 is PRHDT and CDR2 FYEKMQ (reference sequence).

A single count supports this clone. DNA for the CDR3: TGCAGCGTTGCTCGGAGCGGGAGCCAGGGCGAGACCCAGTACTTC. Residues: CSVARSGSQGETQYF. The chain recombines TRBV29-1 with TRBJ2-5; the match to TRBD2 covers 8 bases. This CDR3 is built from 15 residues. V trimming: 4 bases; J trimming: 5 bases; junction bases outside the gene matches: 12. Germline-derived CDR1 and CDR2 are SQVTM and ANQGSEA.

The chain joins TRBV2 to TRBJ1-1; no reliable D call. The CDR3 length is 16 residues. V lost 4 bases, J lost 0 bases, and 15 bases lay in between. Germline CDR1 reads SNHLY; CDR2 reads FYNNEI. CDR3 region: CASSVMVQILNTEAFF. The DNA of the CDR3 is TGTGCCAGCAGTGTAATGGTCCAGATACTGAACACTGAAGCTTTCTTT.

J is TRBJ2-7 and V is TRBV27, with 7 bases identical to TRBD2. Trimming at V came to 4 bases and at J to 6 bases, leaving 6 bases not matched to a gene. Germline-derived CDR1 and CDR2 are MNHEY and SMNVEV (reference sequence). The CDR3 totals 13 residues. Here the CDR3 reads CASSWVGGAEQYF. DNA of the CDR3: TGTGCCAGCAGTTGGGTGGGAGGGGCCGAGCAGTACTTC.

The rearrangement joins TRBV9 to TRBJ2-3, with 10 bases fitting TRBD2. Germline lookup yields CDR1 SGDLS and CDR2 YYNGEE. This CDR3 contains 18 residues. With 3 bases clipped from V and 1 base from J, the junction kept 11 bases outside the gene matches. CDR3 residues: CASSARGVAGGRTDTQYF. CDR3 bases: TGTGCCAGCAGCGCGAGGGGTGTAGCGGGAGGCCGCACAGATACGCAGTATTTT. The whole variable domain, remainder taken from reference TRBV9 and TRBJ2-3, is DSGVTQTPKHLITATGQRVTLRCSPRSGDLSVYWYQQSLDQGLQFLIQYYNGEERAKGNILERFSAQQFPDLHSELNLSSLELGDSALYFCASSARGVAGGRTDTQYFGPGTRLTVL.